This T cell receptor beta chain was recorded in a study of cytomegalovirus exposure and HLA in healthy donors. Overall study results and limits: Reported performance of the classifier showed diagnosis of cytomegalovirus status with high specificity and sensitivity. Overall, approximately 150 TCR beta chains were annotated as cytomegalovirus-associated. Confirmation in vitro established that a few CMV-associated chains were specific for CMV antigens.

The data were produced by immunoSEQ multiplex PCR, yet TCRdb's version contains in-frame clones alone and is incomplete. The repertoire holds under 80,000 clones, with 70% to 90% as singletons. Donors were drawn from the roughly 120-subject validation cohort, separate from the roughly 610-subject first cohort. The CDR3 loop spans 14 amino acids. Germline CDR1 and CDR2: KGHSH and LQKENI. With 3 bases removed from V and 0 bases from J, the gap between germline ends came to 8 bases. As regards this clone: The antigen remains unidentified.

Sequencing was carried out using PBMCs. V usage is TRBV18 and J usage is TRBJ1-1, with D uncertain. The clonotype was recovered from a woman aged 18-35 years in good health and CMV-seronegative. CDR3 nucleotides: TGTGCCAGCTCACCGGGAGGCTTGAACACTGAAGCTTTCTTT. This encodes CASSPGGLNTEAFF.